The rows below give T cell receptor beta chains drawn from one sample of a study of T cell repertoires in cytomegalovirus infection. The antigens for these receptors are not known. In TCRdb, the reads were re-called with MiXCR into one record per CDR3 protein. This table has about 700,000 distinct CDR3 sequences, around 35% appearing once. Sequences were derived from cultured PBMCs, sampled from culture after CMV antigen stimulation. All receptors derive from a human donor in good health (CMV status not recorded). Some clones in this sample may be carry-over from other donors' samples. Both conserved end residues are part of each CDR3. D genes are given only for firm matches. Size is stated for part of the rows, as once, few or many counts, or as a class when the clone is expanded.

clone size: .; D gene: .; J gene: TRBJ2-7; V gene: TRBV6-1; CDR3 DNA: TGTGCCAGCAGTTATACAGGGCGCTTTCCCTACGAGCAGTACTTC; CDR3 protein: CASSYTGRFPYEQYF
clone size: .; D gene: TRBD2; J gene: TRBJ2-1; V gene: TRBV6-1; CDR3 DNA: TGTGCCAGCAGAGGACTAGCGCGAAGCTCCTACAATGAGCAGTTCTTC; CDR3 protein: CASRGLARSSYNEQFF
clone size: .; D gene: TRBD1; J gene: TRBJ2-7; V gene: TRBV6-8; CDR3 DNA: TGTGCCAGCAGTCTAATAAGGGGGCAAGACGAGCAGTACTTC; CDR3 protein: CASSLIRGQDEQYF
clone size: .; D gene: .; J gene: TRBJ2-2; V gene: TRBV11-3; CDR3 DNA: TGTGCCAGCAGCCCAAGCCTGCGGAGCGTCGACACCGGGGAGCTGTTTTTT; CDR3 protein: CASSPSLRSVDTGELFF
clone size: .; D gene: TRBD2; J gene: TRBJ2-3; V gene: TRBV14; CDR3 DNA: TGTGCCAGCAGCCAAGATAGCGGGAGTATATATACGCAGTATTTT; CDR3 protein: CASSQDSGSIYTQYF
clone size: .; D gene: TRBD1; J gene: TRBJ1-1; V gene: TRBV6-1; CDR3 DNA: TGTGCCAGCACGAGTCCGACAGGGGTAACTGAAGCTTTCTTT; CDR3 protein: CASTSPTGVTEAFF
clone size: few; D gene: TRBD2; J gene: TRBJ2-6; V gene: TRBV7-2; CDR3 DNA: TGTGCCAGCAGCTTAGCACTAGCGGGAGTCCATGCTGGGGCCAACGTCCTGACTTTC; CDR3 protein: CASSLALAGVHAGANVLTF
clone size: .; D gene: .; J gene: TRBJ2-3; V gene: TRBV6-6; CDR3 DNA: TGTGCCAGCAGTTACGGGGGGGCGATGACAGATACGCAGTATTTT; CDR3 protein: CASSYGGAMTDTQYF
clone size: few; D gene: .; J gene: TRBJ2-1; V gene: TRBV10-2; CDR3 DNA: TGCGCCAGCAGTGTGGGGGATACGGACAGAACTAACAATGAGCAGTTCTTC; CDR3 protein: CASSVGDTDRTNNEQFF
clone size: .; D gene: TRBD2; J gene: TRBJ2-3; V gene: TRBV20-1; CDR3 DNA: TGCAGTGCTAGACCTCTCACTAGCGGGGGGATGGATACGCAGTATTTT; CDR3 protein: CSARPLTSGGMDTQYF
clone size: few; D gene: TRBD1; J gene: TRBJ1-6; V gene: TRBV4-3; CDR3 DNA: TGCGCCAGCAGCCAAGCACAGGGGACCTATTCACCCCTCCACTTT; CDR3 protein: CASSQAQGTYSPLHF
clone size: .; D gene: .; J gene: TRBJ2-1; V gene: TRBV4-1; CDR3 DNA: TGCGCCAGCAGCCTCCTCGGGGGACTCCGTAACAATGAGCAGTTCTTC; CDR3 protein: CASSLLGGLRNNEQFF
clone size: .; D gene: TRBD1; J gene: TRBJ2-7; V gene: TRBV5-5; CDR3 DNA: TGTGCCAGCAGCTTGGAGCCGGGACAGGGGTCCCACGAGCAGTACTTC; CDR3 protein: CASSLEPGQGSHEQYF
clone size: .; D gene: .; J gene: TRBJ2-1; V gene: TRBV12-3/TRBV12-4; CDR3 DNA: TGTGCCAGCAGTCAGACAGGACTCCACCAGTTCTTC; CDR3 protein: CASSQTGLHQFF
clone size: many; D gene: .; J gene: TRBJ1-1; V gene: TRBV7-2; CDR3 DNA: TGTGCCAGCAGCTTAGGAGGGGCGGGGGGCACTGAAGCTTTCTTT; CDR3 protein: CASSLGGAGGTEAFF
clone size: few; D gene: TRBD2; J gene: TRBJ2-3; V gene: TRBV6-6; CDR3 DNA: TGTGCCAGCGGGGGGGACTGGAGAGATACGCAGTATTTT; CDR3 protein: CASGGDWRDTQYF
clone size: .; D gene: .; J gene: TRBJ2-5; V gene: TRBV6-5; CDR3 DNA: TGTGCCAGCAGTTACGACGGTTACGAGACCCAGTACTTC; CDR3 protein: CASSYDGYETQYF
clone size: .; D gene: .; J gene: TRBJ1-2; V gene: TRBV4-1; CDR3 DNA: TGCGCCAGCAGCCAAGTAGTGACAGAAAACGATGGCTACACCTTC; CDR3 protein: CASSQVVTENDGYTF
clone size: .; D gene: .; J gene: TRBJ2-3; V gene: TRBV5-1; CDR3 DNA: TGCGCCAGCAGCTTGGACAGGCGGGCCACAGATACGCAGTATTTT; CDR3 protein: CASSLDRRATDTQYF
clone size: .; D gene: TRBD1; J gene: TRBJ1-2; V gene: TRBV12-3/TRBV12-4; CDR3 DNA: TGTGCCAGCAGCATGACAGGACAGGGGGGTGGCTACACCTTC; CDR3 protein: CASSMTGQGGGYTF
clone size: many; D gene: .; J gene: TRBJ1-4; V gene: TRBV12-3/TRBV12-4; CDR3 DNA: TGTGCCAGCAGCCGTAGTAATGAAAAACTGTTTTTT; CDR3 protein: CASSRSNEKLFF
clone size: .; D gene: .; J gene: TRBJ2-1; V gene: TRBV12-3/TRBV12-4; CDR3 DNA: TGTGCCAGCAGTTTCCACAATGAGCAGTTCTTC; CDR3 protein: CASSFHNEQFF
clone size: few; D gene: TRBD1; J gene: TRBJ2-5; V gene: TRBV6-5; CDR3 DNA: TGTGCCAGCAGTTACTCGAGGACAGGATCGGAGACCCAGTACTTC; CDR3 protein: CASSYSRTGSETQYF
clone size: .; D gene: .; J gene: TRBJ2-7; V gene: TRBV18; CDR3 DNA: TGTGCCAGCTCACCCTTCCCGGGGAGGGGGGCCTACGAGCAGTACTTC; CDR3 protein: CASSPFPGRGAYEQYF
clone size: .; D gene: TRBD2; J gene: TRBJ2-1; V gene: TRBV7-8; CDR3 DNA: TGTGCCAGCAGCTTAGGTCGGAGCGGGGCGGACCCATGGCAGTTCTTC; CDR3 protein: CASSLGRSGADPWQFF
clone size: .; D gene: TRBD2; J gene: TRBJ2-1; V gene: TRBV20-1; CDR3 DNA: TGCAGTGCTAGATCGGCTAGCGGAAATAATGAGCAGTTCTTC; CDR3 protein: CSARSASGNNEQFF
clone size: .; D gene: .; J gene: TRBJ1-5; V gene: TRBV18; CDR3 DNA: TGTGCCAGCTCACCGACAGCAATCGACACCTTTTTTGATCAGCCCCAGCATTTT; CDR3 protein: CASSPTAIDTFFDQPQHF
clone size: few; D gene: TRBD2; J gene: TRBJ2-7; V gene: TRBV7-8; CDR3 DNA: TGTGCCAGCAGCTCAGGGACTAGCGGGAGAAACGAGCAGTACTTC; CDR3 protein: CASSSGTSGRNEQYF
clone size: .; D gene: TRBD1; J gene: TRBJ1-6; V gene: TRBV19; CDR3 DNA: TGTGCCAGTAGTGCCGACAGGGGTCATTCACCCCTCCACTTT; CDR3 protein: CASSADRGHSPLHF
clone size: .; D gene: .; J gene: TRBJ2-5; V gene: TRBV7-2; CDR3 DNA: TGTGCCAGCAGCTTAGTGGACTGGGAAGAGACCCAGTACTTC; CDR3 protein: CASSLVDWEETQYF